This is a list of T cell receptor beta chains from one sample in a study of cytomegalovirus exposure and HLA in healthy donors. Repertoires were generated with immunoSEQ multiplex PCR, while TCRdb's copy carries only in-frame clones and drops some. The data show under 200,000 clones, with 76% seen just once and 0.6% to 0.9% held by the top ten. Sequenced input: PBMCs. These receptors were collected from a female donor in good health and CMV-seronegative. Both conserved end residues are part of each CDR3. Each record gives: D gene, V gene, J gene, CDR3 protein. D genes are given only for firm matches.

>-|TRBV19|TRBJ1-5
CASSPQGRNQPQHF
>-|TRBV7-3|TRBJ1-5
CASSSNPGGPQHF
>TRBD1|TRBV28|TRBJ2-6
CASSVTGGPGANGLTF
>-|TRBV11-2|TRBJ2-7
CASSYYTSYEQYF
>TRBD2|TRBV30|TRBJ2-1
CAWSAPMSGRARSFF
>TRBD1|TRBV27|TRBJ2-7
CASSLDRGSYEQYF
>-|TRBV7-2|TRBJ1-3
CASSRDSNSGNTIYF
>TRBD2|TRBV6-1|TRBJ2-1
CASNPGTSGYNEQFF
>-|TRBV19|TRBJ2-3
CASSIGVRETDTQYF
>TRBD2|TRBV5-4|TRBJ2-5
CASSSLAGGKETQYF
>TRBD1|TRBV19|TRBJ1-5
CASRVLTGGEGNQPQHF
>-|TRBV2|TRBJ2-5
CASSQNQGGRETQYF
>TRBD1|TRBV6-1|TRBJ2-7
CASLFWGTGNEQYF
>TRBD2|TRBV27|TRBJ2-7
CASRTSGHYEQYF
>TRBD1|TRBV5-6|TRBJ2-5
CASAKQGALGEQYF
>TRBD1|TRBV19|TRBJ2-7
CASSLPPGQGPYEQYF
>TRBD1|TRBV5-6|TRBJ2-6
CASSFLQGVASGANGLTF
>-|TRBV14|TRBJ1-2
CASSQDSRVRGYTF
>TRBD1|TRBV6-1|TRBJ1-2
CASRAGQGANYGYTF
>-|TRBV5-1|TRBJ1-5
CASSQGGEQPQHF
>TRBD1|TRBV7-2|TRBJ2-5
CASSLGGTGKETQYF
>TRBD1|TRBV18|TRBJ1-3
CASSPNSGQGVSLGNTIYF
>-|TRBV5-3|TRBJ1-4
CAARGGRATNEKLFF
>-|TRBV5-6|TRBJ1-2
CASSLVTPGPYGYTF
>-|TRBV5-6|TRBJ2-7
CASSLASYEQYF
>-|TRBV5-4|TRBJ1-2
CASSVGRAAYGYTF
>-|TRBV19|TRBJ1-2
CASHGQGFFGYTF